This T cell receptor (beta chain) was sequenced in a study of T cells in Graves' hyperthyroidism and ophthalmopathy. Study findings and constraints: Blood held most thyroid clonotypes expanded above 0.001 frequency.

The CDR3 is 14 residues long. Trimming took 2 bases from V and 3 from J, leaving 10 bases between them. Germline V gene sequence: CDR1 SEHNR, CDR2 FQNEAQ (reference sequence). The source material, RNA transcripts, was used to amplify TCR beta CDR3 regions. HTBI primers were the set used in a first-round RT-PCR of the TCR CDR3. TCRdb re-derived calls from the multiplex PCR reads in MiXCR, one entry per CDR3 protein. The repertoire consists of approximately 530,000 distinct CDR3 sequences, with 16% occurring once and the leading ten covering 18%. On this clonotype itself: No antigen is known for it.

The sequencing sample was made of blood. The rearrangement links TRBV7-9 to TRBJ1-1; D is uncertain. The source of this sequence is a woman between 18 and 30 years old with Graves' hyperthyroidism. The CDR3 loop reads CASSLTVIDTEAFF. In DNA, the CDR3 is TGTGCCAGCAGCTTAACAGTCATTGACACTGAAGCTTTCTTT.